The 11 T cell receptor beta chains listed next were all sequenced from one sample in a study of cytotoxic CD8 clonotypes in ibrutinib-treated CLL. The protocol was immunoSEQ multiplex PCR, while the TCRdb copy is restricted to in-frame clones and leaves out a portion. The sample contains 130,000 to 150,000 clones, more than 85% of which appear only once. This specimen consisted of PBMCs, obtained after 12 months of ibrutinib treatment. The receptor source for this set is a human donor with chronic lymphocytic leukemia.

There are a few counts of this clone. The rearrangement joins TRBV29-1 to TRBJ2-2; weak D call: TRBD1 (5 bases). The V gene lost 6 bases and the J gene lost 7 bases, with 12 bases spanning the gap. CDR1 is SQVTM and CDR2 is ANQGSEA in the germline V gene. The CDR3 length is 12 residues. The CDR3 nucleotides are TGCAGCGTGGGAAGGGGTGGCGGGGAGCTGTTTTTT. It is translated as CSVGRGGGELFF.

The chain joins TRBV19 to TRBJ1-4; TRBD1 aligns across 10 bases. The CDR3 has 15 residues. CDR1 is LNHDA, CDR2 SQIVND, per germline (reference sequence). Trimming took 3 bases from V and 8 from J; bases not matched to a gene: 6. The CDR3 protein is CASSIRTGGQEKLFF. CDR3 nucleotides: TGTGCCAGTAGTATTCGGACAGGGGGGCAAGAAAAACTGTTTTTT.

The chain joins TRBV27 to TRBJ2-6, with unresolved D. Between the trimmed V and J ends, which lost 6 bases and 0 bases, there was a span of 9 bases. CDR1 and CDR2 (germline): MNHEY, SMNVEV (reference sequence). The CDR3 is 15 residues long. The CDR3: CASSEWYSGANVLTF. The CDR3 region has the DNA TGTGCCAGCAGCGAATGGTACTCTGGGGCCAACGTCCTGACTTTC.

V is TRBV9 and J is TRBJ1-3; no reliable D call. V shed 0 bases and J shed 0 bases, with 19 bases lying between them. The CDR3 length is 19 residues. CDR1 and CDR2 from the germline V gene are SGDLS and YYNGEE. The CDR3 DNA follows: TGTGCCAGCAGCGTAGCATTTCAGTCCCGAGCGGACTCTGGAAACACCATATATTTT. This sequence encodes CASSVAFQSRADSGNTIYF.

CDR3 protein: CASSTQGATFGGYTF. The CDR3 nucleotides read TGTGCCAGCAGTACACAGGGGGCAACGTTTGGGGGCTACACCTTC. The chain uses TRBV27 and TRBJ1-2; TRBD1 aligns across 9 bases. Germline V gene data show CDR1 as MNHEY and CDR2 as SMNVEV (reference sequence). The junction had 12 bases not matched to a gene; V was cut back by 5 bases and J by 8 bases. CDR3 length: 15 residues.

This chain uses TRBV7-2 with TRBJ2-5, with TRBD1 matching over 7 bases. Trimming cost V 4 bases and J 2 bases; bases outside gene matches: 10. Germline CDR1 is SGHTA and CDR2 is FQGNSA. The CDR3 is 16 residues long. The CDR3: CASSSTGQAGQETQYF. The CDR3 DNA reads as TGTGCCAGCAGCTCAACTGGACAGGCTGGACAAGAGACCCAGTACTTC.

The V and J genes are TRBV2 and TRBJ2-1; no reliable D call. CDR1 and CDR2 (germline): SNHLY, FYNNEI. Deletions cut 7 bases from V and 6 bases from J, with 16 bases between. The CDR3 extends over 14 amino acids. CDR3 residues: CASMPRLLLNEQFF. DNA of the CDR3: TGTGCCAGCATGCCGCGGTTACTCCTCAATGAGCAGTTCTTC.

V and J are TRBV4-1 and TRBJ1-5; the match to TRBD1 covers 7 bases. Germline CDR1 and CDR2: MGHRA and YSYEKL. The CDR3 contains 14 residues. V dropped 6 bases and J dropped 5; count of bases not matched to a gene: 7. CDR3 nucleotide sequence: TGCGCCAGCAGTACAGGGGTGGGGGATCAGCCCCAGCATTTT. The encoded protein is CASSTGVGDQPQHF.

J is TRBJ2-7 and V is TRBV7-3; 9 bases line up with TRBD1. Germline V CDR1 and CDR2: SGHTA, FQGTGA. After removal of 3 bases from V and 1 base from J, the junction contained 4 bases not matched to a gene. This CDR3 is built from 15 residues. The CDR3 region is CASSLGQGFSYEQYF. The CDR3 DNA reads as TGTGCCAGCAGCTTGGGACAGGGATTTTCCTACGAGCAGTACTTC.

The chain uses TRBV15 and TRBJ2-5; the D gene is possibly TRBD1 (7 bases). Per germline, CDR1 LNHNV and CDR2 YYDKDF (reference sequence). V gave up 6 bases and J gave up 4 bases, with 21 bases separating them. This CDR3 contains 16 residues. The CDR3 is CATRRYRGLARETQYF. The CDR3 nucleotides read TGTGCCACCAGGAGGTACAGGGGTCTAGCGCGAGAGACCCAGTACTTC. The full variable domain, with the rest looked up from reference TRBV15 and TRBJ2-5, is DAMVIQNPRYQVTQFGKPVTLSCSQTLNHNVMYWYQQKSSQAPKLLFHYYDKDFNNEADTPDNFQSRRPNTSFCFLDIRSPGLGDTAMYLCATRRYRGLARETQYFGPGTRLLVL.

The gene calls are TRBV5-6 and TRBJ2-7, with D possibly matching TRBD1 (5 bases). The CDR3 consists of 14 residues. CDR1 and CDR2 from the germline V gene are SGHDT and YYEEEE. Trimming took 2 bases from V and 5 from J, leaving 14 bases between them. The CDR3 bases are TGTGCCAGCAGCTTAAGGGGTCGTATCCACGAGCAGTACTTC. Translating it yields CASSLRGRIHEQYF.